This T cell receptor beta chain came from a study of CD8+ T cells in alopecia areata. Study-wide findings and caveats: TCR sharing across patients was less clear than in mice, possibly HLA-related.

With respect to this clone: The antigen is unknown. A mismatch at residue 10 separates the TCRdb protein from the translated DNA, so the protein presented here was translated from the DNA. Each gene name is a mouse one.

In each case, RNA was isolated and then reverse transcribed into cDNA as the sequencing template. The protocol was immunoSEQ multiplex PCR, while the TCRdb copy is restricted to in-frame clones and leaves out a portion. In total the sample includes around 100,000 clones, none of them seen once. The receptor was isolated from a C3H/HeJ mouse with alopecia areata. The MHC haplotype recorded for the strain is H2-k. The sequenced sample was lesional skin.

The chain's CDR3 is CTCKGQGAAPLYF. The sequenced part of the CDR3 DNA is TGCACCTGCAAAGGACAGGGGGCGGCGCCC. V gene TRBV1 combines with J gene TRBJ1-6; 11 nucleotides match TRBD1. The CDR3 end falls 3 residues outside the read, so it is completed with the germline J gene. TRBJ1-6 is annotated as an ORF whose role is uncertain. This CDR3 is 13 amino acids long. The J segment lost 11 bases and the V segment lost 7 bases, leaving 4 bases of the junction unmatched. Germline loops: CDR1 NSQYPW, CDR2 LRSPGD (reference sequence).